The next 23 T cell receptor beta chains were all read from a single sample in a study of OX40 agonist ivuxolimab in advanced cancers. The library was produced with the immunoSEQ multiplex PCR assay. TCRdb stores this immuneACCESS table with in-frame sequences only. Part of the clones is absent; in the studies checked, under half of the shortfall reflects unresolved V genes, and no reason is known for the rest. The sample yields about 100,000 clones; around 90% were counted once. The ten largest clones add up to 0.54% of the sample. Sequencing was performed on CD4+ or CD8+ T cells sorted from blood, taken in a trial of the OX40 agonist ivuxolimab. These receptors were obtained from an adult with an advanced solid tumor such as melanoma, head and neck, liver or kidney cancer.

This chain joins TRBV5-1 and TRBJ2-7; 10 positions agree with TRBD2. The CDR3 has 19 residues. With 0 bases clipped from V and 5 bases from J, the junction kept 17 bases outside the gene matches. Germline loops: CDR1 SGHRS, CDR2 YFSETQ. For the CDR3, the DNA is TGCGCCAGCAGCTTGGGGTCCGGGACTAGCGTTCCACCCTGGGACGAGCAGTACTTC. This codes for CASSLGSGTSVPPWDEQYF.

The chain carries TRBV9 and TRBJ2-5, with 14 bases matching TRBD2. This CDR3 is built from 20 residues. V lost 0 bases and J lost 0; bases outside the gene matches: 10. The germline gives CDR1 SGDLS, CDR2 YYNGEE. The CDR3 reads CASSVVPGTSGSEDQETQYF. CDR3 nucleotide sequence: TGTGCCAGCAGCGTAGTTCCCGGGACTAGCGGGAGTGAAGACCAAGAGACCCAGTACTTC.

The chain joins TRBV7-9 to TRBJ1-1, with D perhaps TRBD1 (5 bases). V lost 8 bases to trimming and J lost 0 bases, with 10 bases between them. This CDR3 has 13 residues. From germline, CDR1 is SEHNR and CDR2 FQNEAQ (reference sequence). CDR3 region: CASLRQLNTEAFF. CDR3 nucleotide sequence: TGTGCCAGCTTGAGACAGTTGAACACTGAAGCTTTCTTT.

Details on this clone: This sample includes further DNA sequences coding for the same CDR3. The chain joins TRBV2 to TRBJ2-1, with D perhaps TRBD1 or TRBD2 (5 bases each). V was trimmed by 8 bases and J by 6 bases, leaving 5 bases between them. The CDR3 runs to 10 residues. Per germline, CDR1 SNHLY and CDR2 FYNNEI. In nucleotides, the CDR3 is TGTGCCAGCGGGGGCAATGAGCAGTTCTTC. Protein: CASGGNEQFF.

V gene TRBV2 combines with J gene TRBJ2-5; D unresolved. Germline CDR1 is SNHLY and CDR2 is FYNNEI. The length of the CDR3 is 12 residues. Trimming took off 4 bases at V and 2 bases at J, with 5 bases between the two ends. The CDR3 DNA follows: TGTGCCAGCAGTGCGAGGCAAGAGACCCAGTACTTC. Protein product: CASSARQETQYF.

This chain connects TRBV5-1 to TRBJ2-7; 9 nucleotides match TRBD1. V shed 0 bases, J shed 3 bases, and the junction held 4 bases outside the gene matches. Germline CDR1 SGHRS, CDR2 YFSETQ. CDR3 size: 15 residues. The CDR3 region has the DNA TGCGCCAGCAGCTTGGATACGACAGGGGGCTACGAGCAGTACTTC. It translates to CASSLDTTGGYEQYF.

The chain carries TRBV20-1 and TRBJ2-1; D remains unclear. With 3 bases removed from V and 2 bases from J, the gap between germline ends came to 2 bases. Germline V lookup: CDR1 DFQATT, CDR2 SNEGSKA (reference sequence). The CDR3 is 11 amino acids. The CDR3 nucleotides read TGCAGTGCTAGGACCTACAATGAGCAGTTCTTC. It yields the protein CSARTYNEQFF.

The chain joins TRBV7-6 to TRBJ2-2; the match to TRBD2 covers 10 bases. The V segment lost 4 bases and the J segment 4 bases; nucleotides outside the gene matches: 9. Germline CDR1 SGHVS, CDR2 FNYEAQ. The CDR3 length is 17 residues. The DNA for the CDR3 is TGTGCCAGCAGCTCGACCTCTAGCGGGAGTCCCACCGGGGAGCTGTTTTTT. Amino acid sequence: CASSSTSSGSPTGELFF.

The chain joins TRBV6-1 to TRBJ1-5; no clear D. V was cut by 0 bases and J by 7 bases, with 4 bases left in between. Germline lookup yields CDR1 MNHNS and CDR2 SASEGT. The CDR3 has 12 residues. This CDR3 reads CASSEAWQPQHF. The CDR3 DNA sequence: TGTGCCAGCAGTGAAGCCTGGCAGCCCCAGCATTTT.

The V call is TRBV5-4, the J call TRBJ2-3; 13 nucleotides agree with TRBD2. The CDR3 is made up of 18 amino acids. Trimming at V came to 3 bases and at J to 0 bases, leaving 7 bases not matched to a gene. Germline CDR1 is SGHNT and CDR2 is YYREEE (reference sequence). The CDR3 DNA sequence: TGTGCCAGCAGCTCGGGACTAGCGGGGCCTTCTAGCACAGATACGCAGTATTTT. It translates to CASSSGLAGPSSTDTQYF.

The chain recombines TRBV15 with TRBJ1-1; D is uncertain. Germline-derived CDR1 and CDR2 are LNHNV and YYDKDF (reference sequence). The CDR3 extends over 13 amino acids. Trimming left V 0 bases short and J 7 bases short, with 9 bases between. The CDR3 DNA is TGTGCCACCAGCAGAGATACGTTCGGTGAAGCTTTCTTT. It specifies CATSRDTFGEAFF.

The chain links TRBV11-2 to TRBJ1-2; the D gene is possibly TRBD1 (6 bases). The germline V and J ends were trimmed by 5 bases and 2 bases, with 9 bases remaining between them. Germline loops: CDR1 SGHAT, CDR2 FQNNGV. The CDR3 sequence is 13 residues long. CDR3 protein: CASSLGQNYGYTF. For the CDR3, the DNA is TGTGCCAGCAGCCTCGGACAGAACTATGGCTACACCTTC.

This clone was recorded a few times. J is TRBJ2-7 and V is TRBV7-2; 7 nucleotides match TRBD1. The length of the CDR3 is 14 residues. Germline CDR1 is SGHTA and CDR2 is FQGNSA. Unmatched junction bases numbered 9, after V lost 3 bases and J lost 7 bases. The CDR3 loop is CASSFNEGAKEQYF. The CDR3 nucleotides are TGTGCCAGCAGCTTTAATGAGGGGGCGAAGGAGCAGTACTTC.

The chain recombines TRBV18 with TRBJ2-7, with D possibly being TRBD1 (6 bases). The CDR3 has 12 amino acids. V was clipped by 0 bases and J by 7 bases, with 7 bases between them. Germline V gene sequence: CDR1 KGHSH, CDR2 LQKENI. The CDR3 is CASSPPRGEQYF. The CDR3 DNA follows: TGTGCCAGCTCACCACCGAGGGGGGAGCAGTACTTC.

The chain employs TRBV5-8 and TRBJ2-3; D perhaps matches TRBD1 (6 bases). The CDR3 has 17 residues. The germline gives CDR1 SGHTS, CDR2 YDEGEE. V shed 5 bases and J shed 2 bases, with 21 bases lying between them. CDR3 bases: TGTGCCAGCAGGAACCCCCACAGGGTGGGGATCACAGATACGCAGTATTTT. Protein sequence: CASRNPHRVGITDTQYF.

This chain links TRBV28 with TRBJ1-2; D call uncertain. Looked up from germline, CDR1 is MDHEN and CDR2 is SYDVKM. The V and J ends lost 5 bases and 4 bases respectively, with 14 bases between them. The CDR3 extends over 14 amino acids. The CDR3 region is CASSPPGFPYGYTF. The CDR3 region has the DNA TGTGCCAGCAGTCCACCAGGCTTCCCCTATGGCTACACCTTC.

This clone was detected once. V usage is TRBV27 and J usage is TRBJ1-5; perhaps TRBD1 as D (6 bases). The CDR3 length is 16 residues. V was cut by 6 bases and J by 6 bases, with 21 bases left in between. Germline V gene lookup returns CDR1 MNHEY and CDR2 SMNVEV (reference sequence). CDR3 sequence reads: CASRPTWGARGQPQHF. The CDR3 nucleotides are TGTGCCAGCAGACCCACCTGGGGGGCCCGAGGTCAGCCCCAGCATTTT.

This CDR3 reads CASSERPDGYYGYTF. DNA of the CDR3: TGTGCCAGCAGTGAAAGGCCCGATGGGTACTATGGCTACACCTTC. The chain is built from TRBV2 and TRBJ1-2, with D uncertain. With 2 bases removed from V and 3 bases from J, the gap between germline ends came to 13 bases. This CDR3 has 15 amino acids. Germline CDR1 is SNHLY and CDR2 is FYNNEI.

The genes are TRBV9 and TRBJ1-2; weak D call: TRBD1 (6 bases). The CDR3 is 17 residues long. V shed 4 bases and J shed 4 bases, with 23 bases lying between them. CDR1 is SGDLS, CDR2 YYNGEE, per germline. The DNA for the CDR3 is TGTGCCAGCAGCCCCGGGGGGGGGCAACCGGCGATCTATGGCTACACCTTC. This codes for CASSPGGGQPAIYGYTF.

This clone has a handful of counts. The J gene is TRBJ1-1, the V gene TRBV6-5; the match to TRBD1 covers 7 bases. After removal of 2 bases from V and 4 bases from J, the junction contained 4 bases not matched to a gene. This CDR3 region has 14 residues. Germline-derived CDR1 and CDR2 are MNHEY and SVGAGI. This CDR3 is CASSYEAGGTEAFF. The DNA for the CDR3 is TGTGCCAGCAGTTACGAGGCAGGGGGCACTGAAGCTTTCTTT.

The V and J genes are TRBV9 and TRBJ2-3; D gene uncertain. Trimming took 1 base from V and 4 from J, leaving 10 bases between them. The CDR3 extends over 14 amino acids. In germline, CDR1 is SGDLS, CDR2 YYNGEE. The CDR3 nucleotides read TGTGCCAGCAGCGTAATGGAAGTCTCAGATACGCAGTATTTT. Translated, it gives CASSVMEVSDTQYF.

The chain is built from TRBV6-5 and TRBJ2-1, with unresolved D. Trimming pared 5 bases from V and 8 bases from J, leaving 19 bases between. Germline CDR1 and CDR2: MNHEY and SVGAGI. This CDR3 region has 15 residues. CDR3 residues: CASSRNRALTDEQFF. The CDR3 DNA follows: TGTGCCAGCAGTAGAAACCGGGCCTTAACGGATGAGCAGTTCTTC.

V gene TRBV5-8 combines with J gene TRBJ1-5; D is unresolved. V lost 0 bases and J lost 6, with 7 bases in between. The CDR3 length is 13 residues. Germline V gene sequence: CDR1 SGHTS, CDR2 YDEGEE. The CDR3 region has the DNA TGTGCCAGCAGCTTGGGCGCGGGTCAGCCCCAGCATTTT. Amino acids: CASSLGAGQPQHF.